The text below deals with one TCR beta chain. The antigen remains unidentified. It was CD45RO-negative cells, positively selected for CCR7, that made up naive CD8 cells, with terminally differentiated effector memory CD45RA+ cells excluded. The germline gives CDR1 KGHSH, CDR2 LQKENI. This CDR3 comprises 15 residues. The V gene lost 3 bases and the J gene lost 3 bases, with 11 bases spanning the gap. The assay was immunoSEQ multiplex PCR, and TCRdb's table has in-frame clones only and misses some. The sample shows hundreds of thousands of clones, about 96% of them seen only once. This sample is part of a study of shared clonotypes between healthy human individuals. Study background: The study used three CD4 naive, three CD4 memory, two CD8 naive and one CD8 memory plate per donor. Study-wide points: Sorted-subset sequencing, rarefaction showed, was incomplete despite large depth. Some clonotypes were shared by all four sorted-subset donors, while others were not shared. The non-shared ones had lower generation probabilities than the shared ones. Naive subsets generally exceeded memory subsets in estimated richness.

The genes are TRBV18 and TRBJ2-2, with D perhaps given as TRBD1 or TRBD2 (5 bases each). This clonotype was obtained from a man between 25 and 39 years old in good health. Sequencing used naive CD8+ T cells sorted from blood. This chain's CDR3 is CASSPAGAHTGELFF. DNA for the CDR3: TGTGCCAGCTCACCGGCCGGGGCCCACACCGGGGAGCTGTTTTTT.